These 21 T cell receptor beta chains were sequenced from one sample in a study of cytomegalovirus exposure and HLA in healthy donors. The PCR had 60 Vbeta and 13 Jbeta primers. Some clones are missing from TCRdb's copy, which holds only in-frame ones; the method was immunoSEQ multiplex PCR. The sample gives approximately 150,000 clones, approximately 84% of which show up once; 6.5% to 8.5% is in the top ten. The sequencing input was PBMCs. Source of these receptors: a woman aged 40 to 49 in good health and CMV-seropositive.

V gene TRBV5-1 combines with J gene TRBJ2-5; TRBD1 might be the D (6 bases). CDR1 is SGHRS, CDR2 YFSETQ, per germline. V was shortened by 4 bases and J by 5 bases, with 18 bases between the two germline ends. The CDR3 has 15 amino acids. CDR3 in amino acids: CASSTAAGVGETQYF. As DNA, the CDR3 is TGCGCCAGCAGCACGGCGGCAGGGGTGGGGGAGACCCAGTACTTC.

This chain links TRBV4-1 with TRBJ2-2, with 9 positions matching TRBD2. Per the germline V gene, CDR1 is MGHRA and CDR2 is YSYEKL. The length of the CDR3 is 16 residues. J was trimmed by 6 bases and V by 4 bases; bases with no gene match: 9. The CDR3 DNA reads TGCGCCAGCAGCCCTAGGGCGGGGGGGCCCGCCGGGGAGCTGTTTTTT. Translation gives CASSPRAGGPAGELFF.

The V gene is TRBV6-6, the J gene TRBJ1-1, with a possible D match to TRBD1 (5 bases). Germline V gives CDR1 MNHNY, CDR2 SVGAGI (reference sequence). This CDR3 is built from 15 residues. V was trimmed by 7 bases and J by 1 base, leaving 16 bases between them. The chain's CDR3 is CASKGGATENTEAFF. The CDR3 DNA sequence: TGTGCCAGCAAGGGTGGGGCAACAGAGAACACTGAAGCTTTCTTT.

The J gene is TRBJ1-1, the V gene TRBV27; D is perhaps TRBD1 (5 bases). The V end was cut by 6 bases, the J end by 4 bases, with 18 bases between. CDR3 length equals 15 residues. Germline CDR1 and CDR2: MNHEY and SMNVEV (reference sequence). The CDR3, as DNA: TGTGCCAGCAGGCGAGGCAGGGTATCCGGCACTGAAGCTTTCTTT. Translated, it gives CASRRGRVSGTEAFF.

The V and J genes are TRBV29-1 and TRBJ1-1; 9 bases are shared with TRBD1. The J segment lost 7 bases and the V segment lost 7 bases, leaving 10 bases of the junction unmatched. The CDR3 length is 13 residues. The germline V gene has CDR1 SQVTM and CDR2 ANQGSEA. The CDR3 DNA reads TGCAGCGCCAGTCCCGGGACAGGGCGTGAAGCTTTCTTT. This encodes CSASPGTGREAFF.

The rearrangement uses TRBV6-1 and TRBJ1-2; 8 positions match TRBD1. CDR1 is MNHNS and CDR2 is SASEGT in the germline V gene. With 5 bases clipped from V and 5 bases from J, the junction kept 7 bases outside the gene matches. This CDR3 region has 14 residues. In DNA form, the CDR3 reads TGTGCCAGCAGTAACGCAGGGGGCGCTTATGGCTACACCTTC. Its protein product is CASSNAGGAYGYTF.

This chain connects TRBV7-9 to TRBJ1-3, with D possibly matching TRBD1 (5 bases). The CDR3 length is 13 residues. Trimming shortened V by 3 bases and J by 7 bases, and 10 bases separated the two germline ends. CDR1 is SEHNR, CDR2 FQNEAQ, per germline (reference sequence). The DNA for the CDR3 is TGTGCCAGCAGCTTGGCAGGGCGGAACACCATATATTTT. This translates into CASSLAGRNTIYF.

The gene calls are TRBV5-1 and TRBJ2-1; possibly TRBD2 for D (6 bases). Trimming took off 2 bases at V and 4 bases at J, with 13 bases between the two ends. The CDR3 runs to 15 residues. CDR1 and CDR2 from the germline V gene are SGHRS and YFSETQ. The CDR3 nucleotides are TGCGCCAGCAGCTTTTTAGGCGGGGTATACAATGAGCAGTTCTTC. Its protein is CASSFLGGVYNEQFF.

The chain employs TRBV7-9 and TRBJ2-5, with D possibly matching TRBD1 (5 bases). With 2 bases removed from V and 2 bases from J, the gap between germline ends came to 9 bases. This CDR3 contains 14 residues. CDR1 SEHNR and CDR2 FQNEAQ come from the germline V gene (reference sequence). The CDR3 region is CASSLLTGQETQYF. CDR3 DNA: TGTGCCAGCAGCTTATTAACAGGTCAAGAGACCCAGTACTTC.

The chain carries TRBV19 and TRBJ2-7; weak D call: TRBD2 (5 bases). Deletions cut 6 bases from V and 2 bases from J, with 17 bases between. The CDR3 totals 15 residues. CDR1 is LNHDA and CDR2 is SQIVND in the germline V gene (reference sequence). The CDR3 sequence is CASSLGEGWTYEQYF. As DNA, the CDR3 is TGTGCCAGTAGCCTAGGCGAGGGATGGACCTACGAGCAGTACTTC.

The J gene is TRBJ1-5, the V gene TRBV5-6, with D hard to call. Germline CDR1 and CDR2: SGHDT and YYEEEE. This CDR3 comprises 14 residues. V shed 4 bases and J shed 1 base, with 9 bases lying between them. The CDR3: CASSRVNSNQPQHF. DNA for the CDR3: TGTGCCAGCAGCCGGGTTAACAGCAATCAGCCCCAGCATTTT.

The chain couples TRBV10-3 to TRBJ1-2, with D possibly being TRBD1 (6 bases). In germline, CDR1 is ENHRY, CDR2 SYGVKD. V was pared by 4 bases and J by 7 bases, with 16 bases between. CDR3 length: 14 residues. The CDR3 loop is CAISGLQGVRGYTF. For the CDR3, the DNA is TGTGCCATCAGTGGTCTACAGGGAGTGCGTGGCTACACCTTC.

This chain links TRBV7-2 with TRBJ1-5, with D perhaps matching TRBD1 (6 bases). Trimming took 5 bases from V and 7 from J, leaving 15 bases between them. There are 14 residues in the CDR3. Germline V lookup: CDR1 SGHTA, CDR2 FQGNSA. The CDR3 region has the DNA TGTGCCAGCAGCCTCACAGGGATCTTCCAGCCCCAGCATTTT. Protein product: CASSLTGIFQPQHF.

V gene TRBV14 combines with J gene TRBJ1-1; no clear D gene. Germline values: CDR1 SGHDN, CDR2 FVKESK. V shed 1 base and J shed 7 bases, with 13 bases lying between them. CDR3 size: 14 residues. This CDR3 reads CASSQVRGPGEAFF. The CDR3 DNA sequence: TGTGCCAGCAGCCAAGTCCGAGGGCCTGGTGAAGCTTTCTTT.

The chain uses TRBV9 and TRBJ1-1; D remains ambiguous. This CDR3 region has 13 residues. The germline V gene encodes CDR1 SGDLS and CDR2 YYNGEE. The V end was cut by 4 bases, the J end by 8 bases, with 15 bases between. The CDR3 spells CASSPIDGREAFF. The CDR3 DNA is TGTGCCAGCAGCCCAATCGATGGGAGGGAAGCTTTCTTT.

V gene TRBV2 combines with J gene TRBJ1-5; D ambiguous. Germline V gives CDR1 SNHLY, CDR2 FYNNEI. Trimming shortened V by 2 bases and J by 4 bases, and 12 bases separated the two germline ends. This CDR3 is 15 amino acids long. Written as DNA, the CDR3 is TGTGCCAGCAGTGAATTCGCCGCGTTAAATCAGCCCCAGCATTTT. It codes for CASSEFAALNQPQHF. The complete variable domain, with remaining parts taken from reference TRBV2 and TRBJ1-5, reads EPEVTQTPSHQVTQMGQEVILRCVPISNHLYFYWYRQILGQKVEFLVSFYNNEISEKSEIFDDQFSVERPDGSNFTLKIRSTKLEDSAMYFCASSEFAALNQPQHFGDGTRLSIL.

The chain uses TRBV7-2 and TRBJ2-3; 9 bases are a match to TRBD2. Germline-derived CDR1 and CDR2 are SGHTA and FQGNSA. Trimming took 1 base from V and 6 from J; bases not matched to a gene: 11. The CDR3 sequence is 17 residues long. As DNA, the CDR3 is TGTGCCAGCAGCTTAGAAGTCTGGCGGGGGGGCGAGGATACGCAGTATTTT. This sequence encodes CASSLEVWRGGEDTQYF. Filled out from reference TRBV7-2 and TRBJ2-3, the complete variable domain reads GAGVSQSPSNKVTEKGKDVELRCDPISGHTALYWYRQSLGQGLEFLIYFQGNSAPDKSGLPSDRFSAERTGGSVSTLTIQRTQQEDSAVYLCASSLEVWRGGEDTQYFGPGTRLTVL.

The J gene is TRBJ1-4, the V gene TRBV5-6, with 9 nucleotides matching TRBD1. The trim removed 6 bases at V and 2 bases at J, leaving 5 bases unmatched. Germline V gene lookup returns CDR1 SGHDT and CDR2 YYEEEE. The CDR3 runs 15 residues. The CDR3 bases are TGTGCCAGCAAGCTTACAGGGGGCACTAATGAAAAACTGTTTTTT. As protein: CASKLTGGTNEKLFF.

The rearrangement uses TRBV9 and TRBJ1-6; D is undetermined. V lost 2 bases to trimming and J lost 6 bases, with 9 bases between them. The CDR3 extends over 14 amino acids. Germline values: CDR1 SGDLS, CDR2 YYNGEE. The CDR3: CASSVSGSNSPLHF. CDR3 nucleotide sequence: TGTGCCAGCAGCGTTTCCGGGAGTAATTCACCCCTCCACTTT.

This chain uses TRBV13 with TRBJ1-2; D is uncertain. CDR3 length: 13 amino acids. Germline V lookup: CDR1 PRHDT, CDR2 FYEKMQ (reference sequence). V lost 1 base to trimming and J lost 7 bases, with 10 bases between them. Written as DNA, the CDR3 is TGTGCCAGCAGCTTAGATCATCGGAGTGGCTACACCTTC. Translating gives CASSLDHRSGYTF.

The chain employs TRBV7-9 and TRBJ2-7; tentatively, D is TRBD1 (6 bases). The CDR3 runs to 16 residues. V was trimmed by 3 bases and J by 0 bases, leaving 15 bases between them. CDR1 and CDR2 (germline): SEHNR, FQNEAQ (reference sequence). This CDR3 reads CASSLNTGHLSYEQYF. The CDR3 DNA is TGTGCCAGCAGCTTGAACACGGGACACCTCTCCTACGAGCAGTACTTC.